This T cell receptor beta chain was recovered during a study of blood T cell repertoires in COVID-19. Data came from immunoSEQ multiplex PCR; TCRdb stores just in-frame clones and leaves some out. The sample records about 100,000 clones, around four fifths being singletons. Germline CDR1 and CDR2: LGHDT and YNNKEL (reference sequence). The length of the CDR3 is 19 residues. V was clipped by 4 bases and J by 0 bases; unmatched bases: 17. The sequence was collected from a man aged 50 to 60 with active or convalescent COVID-19. The chain carries TRBV3-1 (or the pseudogene TRBV3-2) and TRBJ1-2; 7 bases align to TRBD1. The sample comprised peripheral blood. CDR3 coding DNA: TGTGCCAGCAGCCCTTCGGGGGGGACAGAGACCGTAGCTAACTATGGCTACACCTTC. Translation gives CASSPSGGTETVANYGYTF.